These 8 T cell receptor beta chains came from one sample sequenced in a study of identical twins (dated by TCRdb to about 2016). The library relied on 5' RACE. The listed sequencing device is Illumina HiSeq 2000. TCRdb applied fastp at Q25 and MiXCR to the public reads, then kept only in-frame beta chains. Each CDR3 protein gets just one entry, which takes the most common genes and DNA from the rows behind it. In all, the sample holds 450,000 or so distinct CDR3 sequences, and 11% to 15% of those were seen once. The top ten hold 0.4% to 0.55% of the sample. The same data also contributed to another study, on yellow fever vaccine responses in identical twins.

Material for sequencing was CD4+ T cells sorted from blood. Receptor source: a young woman in good health.

The V and J genes are TRBV7-3 and TRBJ1-6; a weak D match, TRBD1 (6 bases). Looked up from germline, CDR1 is SGHTA and CDR2 is FQGTGA. This CDR3 contains 15 residues. Deletions cut 2 bases from V and 5 bases from J, with 10 bases between. The DNA of the CDR3 is TGTGCCAGCAGCTTATGGCAGGGGAATAATTCACCCCTCCACTTT. This encodes CASSLWQGNNSPLHF.

In this sample, this clonotype turned up a few times. This rearrangement joins TRBV6-5 to TRBJ1-6; 8 bases line up with TRBD1. Germline V CDR1 and CDR2: MNHEY, SVGAGI. V was pared by 0 bases and J by 8 bases, with 3 bases of the junction left unmatched. The CDR3 contains 15 residues. Written as DNA, the CDR3 is TGTGCCAGCAGTTACTCGGGACAGGATTATTCACCCCTCCACTTT. Its translation: CASSYSGQDYSPLHF.

This sequence joins TRBV5-1 and TRBJ2-5; D gene unclear. Germline V gives CDR1 SGHRS, CDR2 YFSETQ. The V end was cut by 4 bases, the J end by 5 bases, with 12 bases between. The CDR3 runs to 13 residues. The CDR3 nucleotides are TGCGCCAGCAGCCCATCTAACACGGAGACCCAGTACTTC. Its translation: CASSPSNTETQYF. The variable domain in full, completed from reference TRBV5-1 and TRBJ2-5, reads KAGVTQTPRYLIKTRGQQVTLSCSPISGHRSVSWYQQTPGQGLQFLFEYFSETQRNKGNFPGRFSGRQFSNSRSEMNVSTLELGDSALYLCASSPSNTETQYFGPGTRLLVL.

This clonotype was counted a few times. The chain has TRBV27 and TRBJ2-3; 7 bases agree with TRBD1. CDR1 is MNHEY and CDR2 is SMNVEV in the germline V gene (reference sequence). V shed 6 bases and J 7 bases; nucleotides not matched to a gene: 13. CDR3 length: 15 amino acids. CDR3 sequence: CASRGQISSPHTQYF. The CDR3 DNA is TGTGCCAGCAGGGGACAGATCTCTTCCCCTCATACGCAGTATTTT.

This clonotype was recorded at least ten times. The chain recombines TRBV6-1 with TRBJ2-3; D possibly corresponds to TRBD1 (7 bases). Trimming pared 7 bases from V and 0 bases from J, leaving 11 bases between. This CDR3 has 14 amino acids. Germline V gives CDR1 MNHNS, CDR2 SASEGT. The CDR3 DNA sequence: TGTGCCAGCAAGACAGGGACTAGCACAGATACGCAGTATTTT. Translation gives CASKTGTSTDTQYF.

CDR3 residues: CASNPPGTGSTDTQYF. DNA of the CDR3: TGTGCCAGCAACCCTCCCGGGACAGGGAGCACAGATACGCAGTATTTT. This rearrangement joins TRBV6-1 to TRBJ2-3, with 9 bases fitting TRBD1. The V and J ends lost 7 bases and 0 bases, in that order; junction bases with no gene match: 8. Germline V gene sequence: CDR1 MNHNS, CDR2 SASEGT. The CDR3 contains 16 residues.

The V gene is TRBV6-2 or TRBV6-3, the J gene TRBJ2-3, with D perhaps TRBD2 (5 bases). The CDR3 contains 13 residues. V gave up 2 bases and J gave up 6 bases, with 9 bases separating them. Germline V lookup: CDR1 MNHEY, CDR2 SVGEGT. CDR3 coding DNA: TGTGCCAGCAGTTACGCGGGCCGGGATACGCAGTATTTT. Translated, it gives CASSYAGRDTQYF.

This clonotype was detected many times. The chain employs TRBV20-1 and TRBJ2-5; TRBD2 matches 11 bases. Germline V CDR1 and CDR2: DFQATT, SNEGSKA (reference sequence). The CDR3 sequence is 14 residues long. V shed 5 bases, J shed 5 bases, and the junction held 7 bases outside the gene matches. CDR3 DNA sequence: TGCAGTGCTGGTAGCGGGAGGGCCCGGGAGACCCAGTACTTC. It encodes CSAGSGRARETQYF.